A single sample is the source of the 9 T cell receptor beta chains below, sequenced in a study of long-term antiretroviral therapy in people with HIV. It was version v3.0 of the immunoSEQ assay that was run at survey level. Generated by immunoSEQ multiplex PCR, the TCRdb table keeps only in-frame clones and is missing some. The table records tens of thousands of clones, 65% to 80% of them present only once. The sample in question was unsorted PBMCs, obtained 3.1 years after starting antiretroviral therapy. These receptors originate from a woman in her forties or fifties with HIV.

The chain is built from TRBV30 and TRBJ1-6; D is undetermined. The CDR3 contains 13 residues. V was trimmed by 4 bases and J by 8 bases, leaving 12 bases between them. Per the germline V gene, CDR1 is GTSNPN and CDR2 is SVGIG (reference sequence). CDR3 sequence reads: CAWNPGRDSPLHF. DNA of the CDR3: TGTGCCTGGAATCCGGGCAGAGATTCACCCCTCCACTTT.

This sequence joins TRBV30 and TRBJ1-2, with a possible D match to TRBD1 (6 bases). The germline V gene encodes CDR1 GTSNPN and CDR2 SVGIG (reference sequence). Trimming took off 2 bases at V and 8 bases at J, with 15 bases between the two ends. This CDR3 spans 13 amino acids. The CDR3 here is CAWSTTGNRGYTF. The CDR3 DNA follows: TGTGCCTGGAGTACCACAGGGAATAGGGGCTACACCTTC.

In its sample, this clone was seen a few times. This chain connects TRBV7-3 to TRBJ2-1; D assignment may be TRBD1 or TRBD2 (6 bases each). V was pared by 3 bases and J by 6 bases, with 12 bases between. In germline, CDR1 is SGHTA, CDR2 FQGTGA. This CDR3 comprises 14 residues. CDR3 DNA: TGTGCCAGCAGCTTGGGGGGCCGAGGCAATGAGCAGTTCTTC. It specifies CASSLGGRGNEQFF.

This clone was observed a few times. The chain joins TRBV28 to TRBJ1-2; TRBD1 agrees at 9 bases. In germline, CDR1 is MDHEN, CDR2 SYDVKM. The CDR3 sequence is 16 residues long. The V gene end was trimmed by 4 bases and the J gene end by 0 bases; junction bases not matched to a gene: 6. The CDR3 DNA is TGTGCCAGCAGTTCCGGGACAGGGTTAGCTAACTATGGCTACACCTTC. As protein: CASSSGTGLANYGYTF.

The chain recombines TRBV6-6 with TRBJ1-6; TRBD1 matches 7 bases. The CDR3 covers 14 residues. The trim removed 7 bases at V and 4 bases at J, leaving 4 bases unmatched. The germline CDR1 and CDR2 sequences are MNHNY and SVGAGI (reference sequence). CDR3 in DNA: TGTGCCAGCACCACAGGGGTTTATAATTCACCCCTCCACTTT. The encoded protein is CASTTGVYNSPLHF.

The rearrangement links TRBV30 to TRBJ2-7, with D uncertain. Per the germline V gene, CDR1 is GTSNPN and CDR2 is SVGIG (reference sequence). With 1 base removed from V and 5 bases from J, the gap between germline ends came to 21 bases. CDR3 size: 16 residues. Here the CDR3 reads CAWSDQRVSGLNEQYF. CDR3 coding DNA: TGTGCCTGGAGTGATCAACGAGTTTCCGGGCTCAACGAGCAGTACTTC.

In this sample, this clone turned up a few times. The chain is built from TRBV2 and TRBJ2-7; D gene uncertain. V was clipped by 4 bases and J by 6 bases, with 10 bases between them. Germline V CDR1 and CDR2: SNHLY, FYNNEI. CDR3 length: 12 amino acids. The CDR3 region is CASSVGVAEQYF. The CDR3, as DNA: TGTGCCAGCAGTGTGGGTGTGGCCGAGCAGTACTTC. Full variable domain (rest looked up from reference TRBV2 and TRBJ2-7): EPEVTQTPSHQVTQMGQEVILRCVPISNHLYFYWYRQILGQKVEFLVSFYNNEISEKSEIFDDQFSVERPDGSNFTLKIRSTKLEDSAMYFCASSVGVAEQYFGPGTRLTVT.

The V call is TRBV11-2, the J call TRBJ2-1, with 8 positions matching TRBD1. Unmatched junction bases numbered 10, after V lost 3 bases and J lost 9 bases. This CDR3 spans 15 amino acids. Germline V gene lookup returns CDR1 SGHAT and CDR2 FQNNGV. The CDR3 sequence: CASSFRTGHNFEQFF. The CDR3 bases are TGTGCCAGCAGCTTTCGGACAGGGCATAATTTTGAGCAGTTCTTC.

V gene TRBV11-2 combines with J gene TRBJ2-1; tentative D call: TRBD2 (5 bases). V was cut by 0 bases and J by 15 bases, with 9 bases left in between. Germline CDR1 and CDR2: SGHAT and FQNNGV. The CDR3 sequence is 11 residues long. The chain's CDR3 is CASSLDSLAFF. In nucleotides, the CDR3 is TGTGCCAGCAGCTTAGATAGCCTAGCGTTCTTC.